This T cell receptor beta chain was identified in a study of blood T cell repertoires in COVID-19. Study in general: Spain, Italy and the United States supplied samples that represented acute and convalescent COVID-19. In each case, the material was cDNA or gDNA derived from T cells, B-cell-depleted T cells, or PBMCs.

Assay: immunoSEQ multiplex PCR; the TCRdb copy retains only in-frame clones and omits some. The sample includes about 180,000 clones, 70% to 90% of them seen just once. This clone was counted once. This same CDR3 is encoded by further DNA sequences in the sample. Trimming shortened V by 0 bases and J by 2 bases, and 8 bases separated the two germline ends. This CDR3 has 14 residues. CDR1 MNHEY and CDR2 SVGAGI come from the germline V gene. Sequencing was performed on peripheral blood. The receptor's source is a woman in her 30s with acute or convalescent COVID-19. J is TRBJ2-7 and V is TRBV6-5, with D possibly matching TRBD2 (6 bases). The DNA for the CDR3 is TGTGCCAGCAGTTACTCGCCGGGGGCCTACGAGCAGTACTTC. Protein product: CASSYSPGAYEQYF.